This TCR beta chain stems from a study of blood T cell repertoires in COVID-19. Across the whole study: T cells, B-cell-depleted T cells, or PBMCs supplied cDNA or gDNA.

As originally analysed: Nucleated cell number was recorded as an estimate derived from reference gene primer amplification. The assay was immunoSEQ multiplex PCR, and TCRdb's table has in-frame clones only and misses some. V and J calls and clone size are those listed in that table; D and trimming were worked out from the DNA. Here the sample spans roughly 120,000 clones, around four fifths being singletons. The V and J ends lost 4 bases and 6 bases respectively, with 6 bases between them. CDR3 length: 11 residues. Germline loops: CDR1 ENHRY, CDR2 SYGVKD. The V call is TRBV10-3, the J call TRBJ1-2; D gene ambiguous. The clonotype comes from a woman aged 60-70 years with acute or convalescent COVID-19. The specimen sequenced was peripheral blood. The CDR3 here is CAISVQNGYTF. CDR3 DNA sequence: TGTGCCATCAGTGTACAAAATGGCTACACCTTC.